The rows below give T cell receptor beta chains drawn from one sample of a study of T cells in Graves' hyperthyroidism and ophthalmopathy. TCRdb re-derived calls from the multiplex PCR reads in MiXCR, one entry per CDR3 protein. Altogether around 300,000 distinct CDR3 sequences are present, around a fifth being singletons, with the ten largest covering less than 45%. The source material was blood. These receptors all stem from a man over 45 with Graves' ophthalmopathy. CDR3s include the opening cysteine and the closing phenylalanine or tryptophan. Fields, in order: CDR3 protein, CDR3 DNA, V gene, J gene, D gene, clone size. The D gene is left open where the match is weak. Rows give clone size only sometimes, using once, few, many, or a class for an expanded clone.

cdr3_aa: CASSLERVSSLAKNIQYF
cdr3_nt: TGTGCCAGCAGCTTAGAACGGGTTAGCAGTCTAGCCAAAAACATTCAGTACTTC
v_call: TRBV7-9
j_call: TRBJ2-4
d_call: -
clone_size: few

cdr3_aa: CSASSPSGRETQYF
cdr3_nt: TGCAGTGCTAGCTCACCTAGCGGGAGAGAGACCCAGTACTTC
v_call: TRBV20-1
j_call: TRBJ2-5
d_call: TRBD2
clone_size: many

cdr3_aa: CASSPVAGGTDTQYF
cdr3_nt: TGTGCCAGCTCACCCGTAGCGGGAGGCACAGATACGCAGTATTTT
v_call: TRBV18
j_call: TRBJ2-3
d_call: TRBD2
clone_size: -

cdr3_aa: CASSLSTTLREQYF
cdr3_nt: TGTGCCAGCAGTTTATCAACAACCCTGCGCGAGCAGTACTTC
v_call: TRBV28
j_call: TRBJ2-7
d_call: -
clone_size: many

cdr3_aa: CASSPGPEDTQYF
cdr3_nt: TGTGCCAGCAGTCCCGGACCGGAAGATACGCAGTATTTT
v_call: TRBV28
j_call: TRBJ2-3
d_call: -
clone_size: many

cdr3_aa: CSASRLAGAYEQYF
cdr3_nt: TGCAGTGCCAGTAGACTAGCGGGAGCCTACGAGCAGTACTTC
v_call: TRBV20-1
j_call: TRBJ2-7
d_call: TRBD2
clone_size: many

cdr3_aa: CASSSGTGGEQYF
cdr3_nt: TGTGCCAGCAGTTCGGGGACAGGGGGAGAGCAGTACTTC
v_call: TRBV28
j_call: TRBJ2-7
d_call: TRBD1
clone_size: many

cdr3_aa: CASSRGDREEGETQYF
cdr3_nt: TGCGCCAGCAGCCGAGGGGACAGGGAGGAGGGAGAGACCCAGTACTTC
v_call: TRBV5-1
j_call: TRBJ2-5
d_call: TRBD1
clone_size: -

cdr3_aa: CATSKGLAFSYGYTF
cdr3_nt: TGTGCCACCAGCAAGGGACTTGCCTTTTCCTATGGCTACACCTTC
v_call: TRBV15
j_call: TRBJ1-2
d_call: -
clone_size: -

cdr3_aa: CASSDGGFTQYF
cdr3_nt: TGTGCCAGCAGTGACGGGGGATTCACGCAGTATTTT
v_call: TRBV2
j_call: TRBJ2-3
d_call: -
clone_size: few

cdr3_aa: CASSLELPNEQFF
cdr3_nt: TGCGCCAGCAGCTTGGAACTCCCCAATGAGCAGTTCTTC
v_call: TRBV5-1
j_call: TRBJ2-1
d_call: -
clone_size: many

cdr3_aa: CAGAGQGGEAFF
cdr3_nt: TGTGCCGGGGCGGGACAGGGGGGAGAAGCTTTCTTT
v_call: TRBV19
j_call: TRBJ1-1
d_call: TRBD1
clone_size: few

cdr3_aa: CATSDLRLSAHTQYF
cdr3_nt: TGTGCCACCAGTGATTTGAGGCTCTCGGCGCATACGCAGTATTTT
v_call: TRBV24-1
j_call: TRBJ2-3
d_call: -
clone_size: many

cdr3_aa: CAIQGTGEKLFF
cdr3_nt: TGTGCCATCCAGGGCACCGGTGAAAAACTGTTTTTT
v_call: TRBV2
j_call: TRBJ1-4
d_call: -
clone_size: -

cdr3_aa: CASSLGLAGGTEQYF
cdr3_nt: TGTGCCAGTAGCCTGGGACTAGCGGGAGGCACCGAGCAGTACTTC
v_call: TRBV19
j_call: TRBJ2-7
d_call: TRBD2
clone_size: -

cdr3_aa: CASSEPVDSQGDQETQYF
cdr3_nt: TGTGCCAGCAGTGAACCGGTGGACAGCCAAGGGGATCAAGAGACCCAGTACTTC
v_call: TRBV2
j_call: TRBJ2-5
d_call: -
clone_size: many

cdr3_aa: CASSTTSGEVLQYF
cdr3_nt: TGTGCCAGCAGCACGACTAGCGGGGAGGTCCTGCAGTACTTC
v_call: TRBV9
j_call: TRBJ2-7
d_call: TRBD2
clone_size: many

cdr3_aa: CAWRSGGNYGYTF
cdr3_nt: TGTGCCTGGAGGTCAGGGGGGAACTATGGCTACACCTTC
v_call: TRBV30
j_call: TRBJ1-2
d_call: TRBD1
clone_size: many